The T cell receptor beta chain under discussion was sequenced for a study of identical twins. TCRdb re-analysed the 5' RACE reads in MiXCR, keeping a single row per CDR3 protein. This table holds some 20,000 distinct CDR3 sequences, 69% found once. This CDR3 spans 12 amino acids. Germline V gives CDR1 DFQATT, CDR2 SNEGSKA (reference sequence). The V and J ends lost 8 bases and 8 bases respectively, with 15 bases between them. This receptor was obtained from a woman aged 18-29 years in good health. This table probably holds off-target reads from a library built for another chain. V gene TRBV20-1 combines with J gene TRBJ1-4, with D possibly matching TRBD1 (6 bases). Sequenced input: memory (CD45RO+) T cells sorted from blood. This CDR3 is CSTLRGAEKLFF. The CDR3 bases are TGCAGTACCCTGAGGGGGGCGGAAAAACTGTTTTTT.